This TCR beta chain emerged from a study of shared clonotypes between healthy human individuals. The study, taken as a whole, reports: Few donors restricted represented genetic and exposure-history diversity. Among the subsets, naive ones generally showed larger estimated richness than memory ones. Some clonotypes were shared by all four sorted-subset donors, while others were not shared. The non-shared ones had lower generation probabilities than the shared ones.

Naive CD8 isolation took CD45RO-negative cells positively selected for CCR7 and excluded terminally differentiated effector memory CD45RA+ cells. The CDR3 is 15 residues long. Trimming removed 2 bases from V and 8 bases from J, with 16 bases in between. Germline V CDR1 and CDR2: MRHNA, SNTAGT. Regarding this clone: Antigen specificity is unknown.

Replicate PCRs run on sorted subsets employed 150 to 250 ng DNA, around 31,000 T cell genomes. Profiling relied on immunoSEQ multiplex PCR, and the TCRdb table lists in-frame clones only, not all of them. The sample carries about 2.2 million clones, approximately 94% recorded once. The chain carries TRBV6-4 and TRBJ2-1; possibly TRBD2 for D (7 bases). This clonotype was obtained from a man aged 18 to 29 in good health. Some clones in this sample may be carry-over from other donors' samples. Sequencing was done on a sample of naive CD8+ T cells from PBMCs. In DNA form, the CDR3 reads TGTGCCAGCAGTGACGGGGGGGGCAGGGGACATGAGCAGTTCTTC. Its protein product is CASSDGGGRGHEQFF.